These 24 T cell receptor beta chains were sequenced from one sample in a study of T cell responses to AZD1222 COVID-19 vaccine. Generated by immunoSEQ multiplex PCR, the TCRdb table keeps only in-frame clones and is missing some. Of approximately 130,000 clones in the sample, about nine tenths are singletons; the top ten hold 9.5%. The source was peripheral blood, collected 28 days after the second AZD1222 dose. Every receptor here comes from an adult who received the AZD1222 COVID-19 vaccine.

The chain recombines TRBV3-1 (or the pseudogene TRBV3-2) with TRBJ1-2; 10 positions match TRBD1. V lost 3 bases and J lost 8; bases outside the gene matches: 9. Germline V gene data show CDR1 as LGHDT and CDR2 as YNNKEL (reference sequence). The CDR3 covers 15 residues. The CDR3: CASSHLGDRGDGYTF. CDR3 sequence (DNA): TGTGCCAGCAGCCATTTGGGGGACAGGGGAGACGGCTACACCTTC.

The chain uses TRBV6-5 and TRBJ2-2; D not certain. This CDR3 is built from 15 residues. Germline V gene data show CDR1 as MNHEY and CDR2 as SVGAGI. Trimming shortened V by 6 bases and J by 6 bases, and 17 bases separated the two germline ends. The CDR3 DNA sequence: TGTGCCAGCAGCCCCCTCGGCCCCGGAGCCGGGGAGCTGTTTTTT. Protein sequence: CASSPLGPGAGELFF.

This clone appeared a single time. This chain uses TRBV6-2 or TRBV6-3 with TRBJ2-7; 7 nucleotides align to TRBD1. The J segment lost 11 bases and the V segment lost 4 bases, leaving 8 bases of the junction unmatched. The germline CDR1 and CDR2 sequences are MNHEY and SVGEGT. The CDR3 is 12 residues long. CDR3 nucleotide sequence: TGTGCCAGCAGTTCTAGACAGGGCAAAGAGTACTTC. Translation gives CASSSRQGKEYF.

This chain connects TRBV4-2 to TRBJ1-3, with a weak D call TRBD1 (5 bases). Germline values: CDR1 LGHNA, CDR2 YNFKEQ. The CDR3 is 17 residues long. V lost 1 base and J lost 0, with 13 bases in between. The CDR3, as DNA: TGTGCCAGCAGCCAAGCCCCGGGGCATGTCTCTGGAAACACCATATATTTT. Its protein is CASSQAPGHVSGNTIYF.

The rearrangement uses TRBV7-6 and TRBJ2-2; D is uncertain. Trimming removed 4 bases at V and 7 bases at J, with 7 bases between. The V gene's germline CDR1 is SGHVS and CDR2 FNYEAQ. CDR3 length: 12 amino acids. The CDR3 sequence: CASSSDGGELFF. For the CDR3, the DNA is TGTGCCAGCAGCTCGGACGGCGGGGAGCTGTTTTTT.

The chain is built from TRBV19 and TRBJ2-6; no clear D gene. Germline-derived CDR1 and CDR2 are LNHDA and SQIVND (reference sequence). Trimming left V 7 bases short and J 3 bases short, with 19 bases between. The CDR3 loop spans 17 amino acids. The DNA of the CDR3 is TGTGCCAGTACCACCGGGTTGGGTGGCGGTGGGGCCAACGTCCTGACTTTC. This translates into CASTTGLGGGGANVLTF. The variable domain in full, completed from reference TRBV19 and TRBJ2-6, reads DGGITQSPKYLFRKEGQNVTLSCEQNLNHDAMYWYRQDPGQGLRLIYYSQIVNDFQKGDIAEGYSVSREKKESFPLTVTSAQKNPTAFYLCASTTGLGGGGANVLTFGAGSRLTVL.

This chain joins TRBV2 and TRBJ2-1; D might be TRBD1 or TRBD2, each matching 6 bases. The V end was cut by 3 bases, the J end by 1 base, with 16 bases between. The CDR3 loop spans 17 amino acids. Germline V gene lookup returns CDR1 SNHLY and CDR2 FYNNEI. DNA of the CDR3: TGTGCCAGCAGTGACCTCGGGGGCCTTGGATCCTACAATGAGCAGTTCTTC. Its protein is CASSDLGGLGSYNEQFF. The full variable domain, in which reference TRBV2 and TRBJ2-1 provide the parts outside the CDR3, is EPEVTQTPSHQVTQMGQEVILRCVPISNHLYFYWYRQILGQKVEFLVSFYNNEISEKSEIFDDQFSVERPDGSNFTLKIRSTKLEDSAMYFCASSDLGGLGSYNEQFFGPGTRLTVL.

This clone has just one count. CDR3 in DNA: TGTGCCACCGGGACTTCTTGGGACACTGAAGCTTTCTTT. This translates into CATGTSWDTEAFF. V and J are TRBV3-1 (or the pseudogene TRBV3-2) and TRBJ1-1; tentative D call: TRBD1 (5 bases). V lost 10 bases, J lost 3 bases, and 15 bases lay in between. In germline, CDR1 is LGHDT, CDR2 YNNKEL (reference sequence). The CDR3 is made up of 13 amino acids.

This clone showed up just a few times. The rearrangement links TRBV12-3 or TRBV12-4 to TRBJ1-5; TRBD1 is a possible D gene (6 bases). This CDR3 region has 12 residues. V dropped 5 bases and J dropped 9 bases, with 11 bases sitting between them. The CDR3, as DNA: TGTGCCAGCAGTCTTGGGACAAGGCCCCAGCATTTT. Translation gives CASSLGTRPQHF.

CDR3: CASSQILGIQETQYF. For the CDR3, the DNA is TGTGCCAGCAGCCAAATTCTCGGGATCCAAGAGACCCAGTACTTC. The chain links TRBV3-1 (or the pseudogene TRBV3-2) to TRBJ2-5; weak D call: TRBD2 (5 bases). Looked up from germline, CDR1 is LGHDT and CDR2 is YNNKEL (reference sequence). Trimming took off 2 bases at V and 1 base at J, with 11 bases between the two ends. The CDR3 is 15 residues long.

The V call is TRBV18, the J call TRBJ2-3, with D maybe TRBD1 (6 bases). The V and J ends lost 2 bases and 2 bases respectively, with 8 bases between them. This CDR3 is built from 14 residues. Germline loops: CDR1 KGHSH, CDR2 LQKENI. The CDR3 region is CASSPAGVTDTQYF. The CDR3 coding sequence is TGTGCCAGCTCACCAGCAGGGGTCACAGATACGCAGTATTTT.

This rearrangement joins TRBV21-1 to TRBJ1-5. TRBV21-1 is deemed a pseudogene. This CDR3 is 15 amino acids long. CDR3 amino acids: CASSTHLSLNQPQHF. The CDR3 DNA reads TGTGCCAGCAGCACCCATTTATCCCTCAATCAGCCCCAGCATTTT.

This clone is deemed medium-sized. The chain carries TRBV30 and TRBJ2-5; 7 bases are a match to TRBD2. Losses at the gene ends were 8 bases for V and 5 bases for J; bases not matched to a gene: 11. The CDR3 contains 13 residues. Germline V gene sequence: CDR1 GTSNPN, CDR2 SVGIG (reference sequence). CDR3 protein: CAGGVLRSETQYF. The CDR3 coding sequence is TGTGCCGGGGGGGTCCTAAGGAGCGAGACCCAGTACTTC.

The chain couples TRBV11-2 to TRBJ2-3; D call uncertain. Trimming pared 2 bases from V and 2 bases from J, leaving 11 bases between. The CDR3 covers 15 residues. From germline, CDR1 is SGHAT and CDR2 FQNNGV. The CDR3 reads CASSLMIGLTDTQYF. The CDR3 nucleotides are TGTGCCAGCAGCTTAATGATAGGTCTCACAGATACGCAGTATTTT.

The chain is built from TRBV2 and TRBJ1-4; D not resolved. V was shortened by 7 bases and J by 0 bases, with 9 bases between the two germline ends. The CDR3 runs to 14 residues. Germline-derived CDR1 and CDR2 are SNHLY and FYNNEI. CDR3 sequence reads: CASTPVATNEKLFF. CDR3 nucleotides: TGTGCCAGCACGCCAGTTGCAACTAATGAAAAACTGTTTTTT.

The chain recombines TRBV4-3 with TRBJ1-4; 7 bases fit TRBD1. This CDR3 is built from 15 residues. The J segment lost 7 bases and the V segment lost 5 bases, leaving 10 bases of the junction unmatched. The V gene's germline CDR1 is LGHNA and CDR2 YSLEER. The CDR3 bases are TGCGCCAGCAGCAAAGGAGAGGGGGCCACTGAAAAACTGTTTTTT. The encoded protein is CASSKGEGATEKLFF.

This chain links TRBV10-3 with TRBJ2-1; D not resolved. From germline, CDR1 is ENHRY and CDR2 SYGVKD. V was cut by 10 bases and J by 0 bases, with 16 bases left in between. This CDR3 is 15 amino acids long. As DNA, the CDR3 is TGTGCCAGCAACACCAGAGAAGACTCCTACAATGAGCAGTTCTTC. Encoded protein: CASNTREDSYNEQFF.

V is TRBV11-3 and J is TRBJ2-1, with a weak D call TRBD2 (5 bases). The CDR3 has 13 residues. V dropped 5 bases and J dropped 6 bases, with 11 bases sitting between them. Germline V gene sequence: CDR1 SGHNT, CDR2 YENEEA. CDR3 region: CASSGRRTNEQFF. For the CDR3, the DNA is TGTGCCAGCAGCGGACGGAGGACCAATGAGCAGTTCTTC. Full variable domain (rest looked up from reference TRBV11-3 and TRBJ2-1): EAGVVQSPRYKIIEKKQPVAFWCNPISGHNTLYWYLQNLGQGPELLIRYENEEAVDDSQLPKDRFSAERLKGVDSTLKIQPAELGDSAVYLCASSGRRTNEQFFGPGTRLTVL.

About this clone: Mismatch with germline at one junction end may stem from a read error. Additional DNA sequences in this sample encode the identical CDR3. The chain couples TRBV9 to TRBJ1-3, with D unresolved. Looked up from germline, CDR1 is SGDLS and CDR2 is YYNGEE. The CDR3 is 13 amino acids. Written as DNA, the CDR3 is TGTGCCAGCAGCGTAGAAACTGGGAACACCATATATTTT. Translating it yields CASSVETGNTIYF.

The J gene is TRBJ2-2, the V gene TRBV5-1; D is unclear. This CDR3 contains 15 residues. The V gene lost 0 bases and the J gene lost 3 bases, with 9 bases spanning the gap. Germline CDR1 reads SGHRS; CDR2 reads YFSETQ. The CDR3 protein is CASSLASDYTGELFF. The CDR3 DNA follows: TGCGCCAGCAGCTTGGCCTCCGATTACACCGGGGAGCTGTTTTTT.

V and J are TRBV6-5 and TRBJ2-1; no reliable D call. CDR1 and CDR2 (germline): MNHEY, SVGAGI. Trimming took off 6 bases at V and 5 bases at J, with 8 bases between the two ends. The CDR3 runs 12 residues. The CDR3 nucleotides are TGTGCCAGCAGGATCCGTGACAATGAGCAGTTCTTC. Translating gives CASRIRDNEQFF.

This clone was picked up a small number of times. The chain joins TRBV2 to TRBJ1-1; D call uncertain. There are 14 residues in the CDR3. With 7 bases removed from V and 0 bases from J, the gap between germline ends came to 12 bases. Looked up from germline, CDR1 is SNHLY and CDR2 is FYNNEI. The DNA for the CDR3 is TGTGCCAGCAAGGTAGAGAACATGAACACTGAAGCTTTCTTT. Protein sequence: CASKVENMNTEAFF.

V usage is TRBV7-2 and J usage is TRBJ1-2; D remains ambiguous. Between the trimmed V and J ends, which lost 2 bases and 7 bases, there was a span of 11 bases. The CDR3 has 13 residues. Germline V CDR1 and CDR2: SGHTA, FQGNSA. CDR3 DNA: TGTGCCAGCAGCTTAAATTTCCGAGGTGGCTACACCTTC. Its translation: CASSLNFRGGYTF.

The chain joins TRBV5-1 to TRBJ1-6; D is undetermined. Trimming removed 4 bases from V and 9 bases from J, with 17 bases in between. Per germline, CDR1 SGHRS and CDR2 YFSETQ. The CDR3 runs to 15 residues. The CDR3 bases are TGCGCCAGCAGCGCCTCCTCCACGGGTTCTTCACCCCTCCACTTT. This translates into CASSASSTGSSPLHF.